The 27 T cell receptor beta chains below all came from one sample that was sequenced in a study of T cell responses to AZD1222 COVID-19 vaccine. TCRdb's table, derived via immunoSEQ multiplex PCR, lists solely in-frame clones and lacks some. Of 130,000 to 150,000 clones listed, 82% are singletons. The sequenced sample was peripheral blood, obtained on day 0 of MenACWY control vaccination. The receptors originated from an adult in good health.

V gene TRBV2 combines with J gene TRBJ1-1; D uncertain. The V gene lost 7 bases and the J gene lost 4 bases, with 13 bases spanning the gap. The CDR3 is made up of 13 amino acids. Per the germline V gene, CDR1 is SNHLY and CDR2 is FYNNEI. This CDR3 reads CASKTDAGTEAFF. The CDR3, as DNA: TGTGCCAGCAAGACGGATGCGGGCACTGAAGCTTTCTTT. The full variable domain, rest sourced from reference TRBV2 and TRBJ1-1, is EPEVTQTPSHQVTQMGQEVILRCVPISNHLYFYWYRQILGQKVEFLVSFYNNEISEKSEIFDDQFSVERPDGSNFTLKIRSTKLEDSAMYFCASKTDAGTEAFFGQGTRLTVV.

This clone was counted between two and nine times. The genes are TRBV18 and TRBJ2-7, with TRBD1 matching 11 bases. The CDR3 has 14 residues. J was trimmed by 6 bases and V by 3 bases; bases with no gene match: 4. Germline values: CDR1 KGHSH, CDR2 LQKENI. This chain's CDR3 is CASSPTGTGGEQYV. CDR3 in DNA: TGTGCCAGCTCACCGACCGGGACAGGGGGCGAGCAGTACGTC.

The CDR3 loop is CASARWSDGYTF. The CDR3 DNA reads TGTGCCAGCGCCCGCTGGTCGGATGGCTACACCTTC. The chain joins TRBV6-5 to TRBJ1-2; D gene uncertain. The germline V gene has CDR1 MNHEY and CDR2 SVGAGI. V was pared by 8 bases and J by 6 bases, with 13 bases between. CDR3 size: 12 residues.

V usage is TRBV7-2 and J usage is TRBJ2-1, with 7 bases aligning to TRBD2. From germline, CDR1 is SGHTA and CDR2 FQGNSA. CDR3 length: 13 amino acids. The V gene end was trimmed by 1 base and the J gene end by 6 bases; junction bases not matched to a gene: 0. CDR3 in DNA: TGTGCCAGCAGCTTAGGGGGGGGCAATGAGCAGTTCTTC. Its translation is CASSLGGGNEQFF.

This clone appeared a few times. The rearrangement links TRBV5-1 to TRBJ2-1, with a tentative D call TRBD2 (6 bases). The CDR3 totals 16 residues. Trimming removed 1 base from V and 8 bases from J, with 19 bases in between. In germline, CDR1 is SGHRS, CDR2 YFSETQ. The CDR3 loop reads CASSLPGGTFRDEQFF. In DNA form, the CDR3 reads TGCGCCAGCAGCTTGCCCGGGGGTACCTTTCGGGATGAGCAGTTCTTC.

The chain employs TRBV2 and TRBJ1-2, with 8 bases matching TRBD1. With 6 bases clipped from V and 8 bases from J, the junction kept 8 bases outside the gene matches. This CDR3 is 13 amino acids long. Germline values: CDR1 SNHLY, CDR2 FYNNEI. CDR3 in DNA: TGTGCCAGCAGGGCCCAGGGGGCTCTCGGCTACACCTTC. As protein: CASRAQGALGYTF. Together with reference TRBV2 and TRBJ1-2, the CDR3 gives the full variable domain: EPEVTQTPSHQVTQMGQEVILRCVPISNHLYFYWYRQILGQKVEFLVSFYNNEISEKSEIFDDQFSVERPDGSNFTLKIRSTKLEDSAMYFCASRAQGALGYTFGSGTRLTVV.

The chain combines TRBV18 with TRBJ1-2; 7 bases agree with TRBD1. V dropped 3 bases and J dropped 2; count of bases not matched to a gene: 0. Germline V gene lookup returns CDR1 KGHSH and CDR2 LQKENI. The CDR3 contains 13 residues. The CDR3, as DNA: TGTGCCAGCTCACCGACAGGGAACTATGGCTACACCTTC. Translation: CASSPTGNYGYTF.

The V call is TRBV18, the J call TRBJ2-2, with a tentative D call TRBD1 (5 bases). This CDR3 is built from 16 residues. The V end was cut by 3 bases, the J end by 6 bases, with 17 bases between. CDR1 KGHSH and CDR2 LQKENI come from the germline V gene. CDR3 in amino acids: CASSPVRNRPAGELFF. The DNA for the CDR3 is TGTGCCAGCTCACCTGTAAGAAACAGGCCGGCCGGGGAGCTGTTTTTT.

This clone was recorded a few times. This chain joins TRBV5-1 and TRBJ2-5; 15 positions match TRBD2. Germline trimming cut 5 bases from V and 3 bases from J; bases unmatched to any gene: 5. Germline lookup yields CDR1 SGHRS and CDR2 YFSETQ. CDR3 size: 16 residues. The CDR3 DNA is TGCGCCAGCAGACTTGGGACTAGCGGGGGGAAAGAGACCCAGTACTTC. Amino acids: CASRLGTSGGKETQYF.

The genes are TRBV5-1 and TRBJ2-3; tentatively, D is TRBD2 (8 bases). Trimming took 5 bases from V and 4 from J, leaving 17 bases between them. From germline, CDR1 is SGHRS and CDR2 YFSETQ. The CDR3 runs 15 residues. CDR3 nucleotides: TGCGCCAGCAGTCGGGGGGGACAGTTAGCAGATACGCAGTATTTT. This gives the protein CASSRGGQLADTQYF.

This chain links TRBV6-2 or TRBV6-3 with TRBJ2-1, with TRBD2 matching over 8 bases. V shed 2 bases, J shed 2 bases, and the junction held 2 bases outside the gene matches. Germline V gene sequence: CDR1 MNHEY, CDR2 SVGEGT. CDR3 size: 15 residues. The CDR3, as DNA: TGTGCCAGCAGTTACGCGGGGGGCGCCTACAATGAGCAGTTCTTC. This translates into CASSYAGGAYNEQFF.

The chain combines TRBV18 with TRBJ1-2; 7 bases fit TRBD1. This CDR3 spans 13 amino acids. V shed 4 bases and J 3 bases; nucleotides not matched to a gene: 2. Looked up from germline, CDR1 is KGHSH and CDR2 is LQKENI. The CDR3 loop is CASSQGAHYGYTF. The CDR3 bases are TGTGCCAGCTCACAGGGGGCGCACTATGGCTACACCTTC.

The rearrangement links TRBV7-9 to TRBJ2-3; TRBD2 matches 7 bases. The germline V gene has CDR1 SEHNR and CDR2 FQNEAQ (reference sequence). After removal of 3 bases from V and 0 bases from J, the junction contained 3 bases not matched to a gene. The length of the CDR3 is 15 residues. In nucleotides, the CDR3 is TGTGCCAGCAGCTTCGAGCGGGGCAGCACAGATACGCAGTATTTT. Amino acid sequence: CASSFERGSTDTQYF. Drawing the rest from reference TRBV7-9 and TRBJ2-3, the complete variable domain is DTGVSQNPRHKITKRGQNVTFRCDPISEHNRLYWYRQTLGQGPEFLTYFQNEAQLEKSRLLSDRFSAERPKGSFSTLEIQRTEQGDSAMYLCASSFERGSTDTQYFGPGTRLTVL.

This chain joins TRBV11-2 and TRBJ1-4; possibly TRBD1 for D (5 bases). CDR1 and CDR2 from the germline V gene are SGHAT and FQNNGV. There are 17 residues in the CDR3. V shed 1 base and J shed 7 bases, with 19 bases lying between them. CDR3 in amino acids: CASSLGRVGGAGEKLFF. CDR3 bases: TGTGCCAGCAGCTTAGGGCGTGTGGGAGGGGCGGGTGAAAAACTGTTTTTT.

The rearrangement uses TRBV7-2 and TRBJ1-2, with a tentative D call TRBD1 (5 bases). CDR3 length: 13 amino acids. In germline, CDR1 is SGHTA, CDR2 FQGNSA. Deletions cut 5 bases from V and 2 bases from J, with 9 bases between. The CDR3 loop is CASSVDKNYGYTF. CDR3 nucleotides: TGTGCCAGCAGCGTGGACAAAAACTATGGCTACACCTTC.

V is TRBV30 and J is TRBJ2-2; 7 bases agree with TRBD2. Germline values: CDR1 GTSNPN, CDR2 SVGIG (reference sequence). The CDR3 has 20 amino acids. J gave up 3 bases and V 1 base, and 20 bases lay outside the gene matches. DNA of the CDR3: TGTGCCTGGAGTGGCTCTGGCGGGGGAAGTGAGGAACGGTACACCGGGGAGCTGTTTTTT. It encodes CAWSGSGGGSEERYTGELFF.

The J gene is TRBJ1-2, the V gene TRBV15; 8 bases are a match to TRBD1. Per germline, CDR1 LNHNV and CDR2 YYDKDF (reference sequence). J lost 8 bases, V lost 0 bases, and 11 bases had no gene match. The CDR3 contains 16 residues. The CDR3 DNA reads TGTGCCACCAGCAGAGATACGACAGGGGCGCGTAGAGGCTACACCTTC. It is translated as CATSRDTTGARRGYTF.

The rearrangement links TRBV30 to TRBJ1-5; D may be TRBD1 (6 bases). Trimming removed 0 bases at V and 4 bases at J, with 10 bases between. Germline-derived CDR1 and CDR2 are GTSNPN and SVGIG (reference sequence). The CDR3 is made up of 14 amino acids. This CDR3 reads CAWSVDSQNQPQHF. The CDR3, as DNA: TGTGCCTGGAGTGTGGACAGCCAAAATCAGCCCCAGCATTTT. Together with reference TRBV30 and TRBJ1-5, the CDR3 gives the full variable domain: SQTIHQWPATLVQPVGSPLSLECTVEGTSNPNLYWYRQAAGRGLQLLFYSVGIGQISSEVPQNLSASRPQDRQFILSSKKLLLSDSGFYLCAWSVDSQNQPQHFGDGTRLSIL.

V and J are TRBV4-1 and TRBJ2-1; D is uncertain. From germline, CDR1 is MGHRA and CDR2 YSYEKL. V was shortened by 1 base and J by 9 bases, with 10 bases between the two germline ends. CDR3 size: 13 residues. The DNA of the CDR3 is TGCGCCAGCAGCCAAGTAGACCTAAGTGAGCAGTTCTTC. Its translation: CASSQVDLSEQFF.

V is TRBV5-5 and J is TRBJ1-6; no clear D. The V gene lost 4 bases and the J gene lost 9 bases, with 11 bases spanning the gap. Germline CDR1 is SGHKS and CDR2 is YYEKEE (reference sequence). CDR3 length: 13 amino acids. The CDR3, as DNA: TGTGCCAGCAGCCCTGATCCCGTTTCACCCCTCCACTTT. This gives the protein CASSPDPVSPLHF.

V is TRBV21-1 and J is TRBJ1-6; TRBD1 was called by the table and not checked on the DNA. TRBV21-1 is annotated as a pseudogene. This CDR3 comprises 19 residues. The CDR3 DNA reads TGTGCCAGCAGCAAAGTGGGGATACCGGACAGGGTCTATAATTCACCCCTCCACTTT. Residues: CASSKVGIPDRVYNSPLHF.

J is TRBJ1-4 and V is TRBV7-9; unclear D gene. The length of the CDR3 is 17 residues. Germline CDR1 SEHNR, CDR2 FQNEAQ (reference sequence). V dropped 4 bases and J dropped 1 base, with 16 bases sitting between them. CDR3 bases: TGTGCCAGCAGCTACCCTGGACCTTACGGAACTAATGAAAAACTGTTTTTT. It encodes CASSYPGPYGTNEKLFF.

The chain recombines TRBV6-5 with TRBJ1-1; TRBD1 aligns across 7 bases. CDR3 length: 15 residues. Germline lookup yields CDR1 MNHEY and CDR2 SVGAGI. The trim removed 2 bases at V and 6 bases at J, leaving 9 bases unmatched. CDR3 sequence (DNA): TGTGCCAGCAGTTACGGCGTGTGGACAGGAGCTGAAGCTTTCTTT. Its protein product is CASSYGVWTGAEAFF.

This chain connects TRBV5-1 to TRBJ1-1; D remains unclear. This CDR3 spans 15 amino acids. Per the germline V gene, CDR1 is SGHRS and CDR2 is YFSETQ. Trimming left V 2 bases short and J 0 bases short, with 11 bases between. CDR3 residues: CASSFRIGMNTEAFF. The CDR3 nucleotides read TGCGCCAGCAGCTTCCGGATAGGTATGAACACTGAAGCTTTCTTT.

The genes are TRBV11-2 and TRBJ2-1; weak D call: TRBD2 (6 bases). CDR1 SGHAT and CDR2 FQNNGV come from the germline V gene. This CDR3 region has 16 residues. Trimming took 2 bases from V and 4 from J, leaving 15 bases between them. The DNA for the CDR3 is TGTGCCAGCAGCTTAATTTCGGGACTCGGTTACAATGAGCAGTTCTTC. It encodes CASSLISGLGYNEQFF.

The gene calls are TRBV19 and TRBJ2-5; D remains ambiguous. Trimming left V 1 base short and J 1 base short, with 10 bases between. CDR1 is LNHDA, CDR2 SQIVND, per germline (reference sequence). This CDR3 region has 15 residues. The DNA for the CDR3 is TGTGCCAGTAGTATAGGGGCCAGACTCCAAGAGACCCAGTACTTC. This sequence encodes CASSIGARLQETQYF.

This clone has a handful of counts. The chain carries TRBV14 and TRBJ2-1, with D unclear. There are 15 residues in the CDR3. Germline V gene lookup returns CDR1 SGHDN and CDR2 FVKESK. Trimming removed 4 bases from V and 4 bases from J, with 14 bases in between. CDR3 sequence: CASSPRWGAYNEQFF. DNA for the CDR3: TGTGCCAGCAGCCCCCGGTGGGGTGCGTACAATGAGCAGTTCTTC.